This T cell receptor (beta chain) emerged from a study of blood T cell repertoires in COVID-19. Study information: Both acute and convalescent COVID-19 samples were obtained from the United States, Italy and Spain. T cells, B-cell-depleted T cells, or PBMCs provided the cDNA or gDNA that served as material.

Original methodology: Amplification of reference gene primers was used by the study to estimate nucleated cell counts. Some clones are missing from TCRdb's copy, which holds only in-frame ones; the method was immunoSEQ multiplex PCR. V, J and clone size are taken as reported in that table, and D and trimming were inferred from the DNA itself. The repertoire holds about 90,000 clones, with over 70% as singletons. The V gene lost 3 bases and the J gene lost 4 bases, with 12 bases spanning the gap. Germline CDR1 is MNHNS and CDR2 is SASEGT. CDR3 length equals 15 residues. The sample comprised peripheral blood. This receptor was identified in a woman older than 75 with acute or convalescent COVID-19. The J gene is TRBJ1-4, the V gene TRBV6-1; TRBD1 might be the D (5 bases). CDR3 loop: CASSDPRQSNEKLFF. The CDR3 DNA reads as TGTGCCAGCAGTGACCCCCGACAGAGTAATGAAAAACTGTTTTTT.